This T cell receptor beta chain was captured by sequencing in a study of blood T cell repertoires in COVID-19. In the study overall: Some COVID-19 samples were acute and others convalescent; all came from the United States, Italy and Spain. Sources were T cells, B-cell-depleted T cells, or PBMCs; the material itself was cDNA or gDNA.

The Seattle patients, enrolled during active infection, were followed longitudinally. V gave up 4 bases and J gave up 6 bases, with 21 bases separating them. The CDR3 covers 16 residues. CDR1 and CDR2 (germline): KGHSH, LQKENI. Original data processing: How many nucleated cells were present was estimated from reference gene primer amplification. Only in-frame clones appear in the TCRdb table, and some are missing; sequencing was by immunoSEQ multiplex PCR. D and trimming were read from the DNA, whereas the V and J calls and clone size are those reported in that table. The profile covers roughly 440,000 clones, with around 88% appearing a single time and around 12% taken by the ten largest.

The sequence was collected from a woman in her fifties or sixties with COVID-19, enrolled during active disease. This rearrangement joins TRBV18 to TRBJ1-1; D unresolved. The sample was peripheral blood. The CDR3 sequence is CASSREGGFRLAEAFF. CDR3 coding DNA: TGTGCCAGCTCACGTGAGGGAGGGTTCCGACTGGCTGAAGCTTTCTTT.